Presented here are 17 T cell receptor beta chains from one specimen sequenced in a study of blood T cell repertoires in COVID-19. Here immunoSEQ multiplex PCR was the method, and the copy in TCRdb shows in-frame clones only, minus some. The table shows about 82,000 clones, with just under 80% occurring only once. Sequencing was done on a sample of peripheral blood. Source of these receptors: a man between 60 and 75 years old with COVID-19, enrolled during active disease.

V usage is TRBV5-1 and J usage is TRBJ2-1; the match to TRBD2 covers 10 bases. J lost 7 bases, V lost 0 bases, and 7 bases had no gene match. CDR1 is SGHRS and CDR2 is YFSETQ in the germline V gene. The CDR3 is 16 amino acids. In DNA, the CDR3 is TGCGCCAGCAGCTTGGCCGGGGCTAGCGGGGGTAATGAGCAGTTCTTC. Translated, it gives CASSLAGASGGNEQFF.

The V call is TRBV6-6, the J call TRBJ2-2; D is perhaps TRBD1 (6 bases). The CDR3 is 16 amino acids. V shed 6 bases and J shed 2 bases, with 16 bases lying between them. The germline gives CDR1 MNHNY, CDR2 SVGAGI (reference sequence). The CDR3 region has the DNA TGTGCCAGCAGGCCGGACAGCCTTCTTAACACCGGGGAGCTGTTTTTT. Protein product: CASRPDSLLNTGELFF.

The chain joins TRBV18 to TRBJ2-7, with 7 bases identical to TRBD1. Per germline, CDR1 KGHSH and CDR2 LQKENI. V dropped 4 bases and J dropped 5; count of bases not matched to a gene: 2. This CDR3 spans 12 amino acids. This CDR3 reads CASSQQGDEQYF. In DNA, the CDR3 is TGTGCCAGCTCACAGCAGGGGGACGAGCAGTACTTC.

The chain combines TRBV29-1 with TRBJ2-3, with a weak D call TRBD1 (5 bases). The V end lost 3 bases, the J end lost 11 bases, and 9 bases lay between the germline ends. CDR1 is SQVTM and CDR2 is ANQGSEA in the germline V gene. This CDR3 spans 10 amino acids. The CDR3 DNA follows: TGCAGCGTTGATAGCCAGGGGCAGTATTTT. Protein sequence: CSVDSQGQYF.

The gene calls are TRBV6-6 and TRBJ2-7; D ambiguous. The V and J ends lost 4 bases and 0 bases respectively, with 13 bases between them. The CDR3 runs 15 residues. The germline gives CDR1 MNHNY, CDR2 SVGAGI (reference sequence). CDR3: CASSSPRSISYEQYF. Here the CDR3 DNA reads TGTGCCAGCAGTTCCCCGCGCTCGATCTCCTACGAGCAGTACTTC.

This chain links TRBV7-9 with TRBJ1-2; 7 nucleotides align to TRBD1. CDR1 and CDR2 (germline): SEHNR, FQNEAQ (reference sequence). The CDR3 spans 14 residues. The J segment lost 3 bases and the V segment lost 5 bases, leaving 6 bases of the junction unmatched. The CDR3 bases are TGTGCCAGCAGCGGGACAGTTTTGGACTATGGCTACACCTTC. Translation: CASSGTVLDYGYTF.

The rearrangement links TRBV14 to TRBJ1-6, with D possibly being TRBD1 (6 bases). This CDR3 spans 19 amino acids. Germline V gene sequence: CDR1 SGHDN, CDR2 FVKESK. The DNA of the CDR3 is TGTGGAGCAGCCAAGAGGGGGGGACACATCACCGGGCATAATTCACCCCTCCACTTT. Translated, it gives CGAAKRGGHITGHNSPLHF. Full variable domain (missing parts from reference TRBV14 and TRBJ1-6): EAGVTQFPSHSVIEKGQTVTLRCDPISGHDNLYWYRRVMGKEIKFLLHFVKESKQDESGMPNNRFLAERTGGTYSTLKVQPAELEDSGVYFCGAAKRGGHITGHNSPLHFGNGTRLTVT.

The chain combines TRBV6-2 or TRBV6-3 with TRBJ2-3; TRBD2 agrees at 10 bases. Per germline, CDR1 MNHEY and CDR2 SVGEGT. The trim removed 5 bases at V and 1 base at J, leaving 0 bases unmatched. This CDR3 region has 14 residues. In DNA, the CDR3 is TGTGCCAGCAGTGGGACTAGCGGCACAGATACGCAGTATTTT. Residues: CASSGTSGTDTQYF.

The chain employs TRBV18 and TRBJ1-2; D is perhaps TRBD1 (5 bases). The germline V gene has CDR1 KGHSH and CDR2 LQKENI. V lost 2 bases and J 5 bases, leaving 15 bases between the germline ends. The CDR3 length is 15 residues. CDR3 sequence reads: CASSPTAQSGYGYTF. The CDR3 DNA sequence: TGTGCCAGCTCACCAACGGCCCAGTCAGGGTATGGCTACACCTTC.

The V call is TRBV5-1, the J call TRBJ2-2, with D possibly matching TRBD2 (5 bases). Germline V gives CDR1 SGHRS, CDR2 YFSETQ. The V and J ends lost 1 base and 6 bases respectively, with 10 bases between them. This CDR3 is built from 14 residues. CDR3 loop: CASSLLPSSGELFF. The CDR3 bases are TGCGCCAGCAGCTTGTTACCTAGCTCCGGGGAGCTGTTTTTT.

The rearrangement uses TRBV3-1 (or the pseudogene TRBV3-2) and TRBJ2-7; D remains ambiguous. The germline V gene encodes CDR1 LGHDT and CDR2 YNNKEL (reference sequence). The CDR3 sequence is 14 residues long. V lost 1 base and J lost 0, with 7 bases in between. The CDR3 loop is CASSQGRSSYEQYF. The DNA for the CDR3 is TGTGCCAGCAGCCAAGGTCGCAGCTCCTACGAGCAGTACTTC.

V usage is TRBV9 and J usage is TRBJ2-7; 11 nucleotides match TRBD2. There are 15 residues in the CDR3. Looked up from germline, CDR1 is SGDLS and CDR2 is YYNGEE. Trimming at V came to 4 bases and at J to 1 base, leaving 4 bases not matched to a gene. The CDR3 DNA follows: TGTGCCAGCAGCCACCGGACTAGCGGGTCCTACGAGCAGTACTTC. It is translated as CASSHRTSGSYEQYF. Combining the CDR3 with reference TRBV9 and TRBJ2-7 gives the whole variable domain DSGVTQTPKHLITATGQRVTLRCSPRSGDLSVYWYQQSLDQGLQFLIQYYNGEERAKGNILERFSAQQFPDLHSELNLSSLELGDSALYFCASSHRTSGSYEQYFGPGTRLTVT.

This chain links TRBV2 with TRBJ1-1; no reliable D call. The CDR3 is 12 amino acids. Trimming removed 8 bases at V and 0 bases at J, with 7 bases between. Germline CDR1 and CDR2: SNHLY and FYNNEI. CDR3 sequence: CASGRLNTEAFF. The CDR3 DNA sequence: TGTGCCAGCGGGAGGCTGAACACTGAAGCTTTCTTT. Combining the CDR3 with reference TRBV2 and TRBJ1-1 gives the whole variable domain EPEVTQTPSHQVTQMGQEVILRCVPISNHLYFYWYRQILGQKVEFLVSFYNNEISEKSEIFDDQFSVERPDGSNFTLKIRSTKLEDSAMYFCASGRLNTEAFFGQGTRLTVV.

V and J are TRBV27 and TRBJ2-7, with D perhaps matching TRBD1 (6 bases). This CDR3 region has 13 residues. Germline CDR1 and CDR2: MNHEY and SMNVEV (reference sequence). Deletions cut 5 bases from V and 7 bases from J, with 15 bases between. CDR3 bases: TGTGCCAGCAGTACTACAGGGTGGGGAGAGCAGTACTTC. This encodes CASSTTGWGEQYF.

The chain links TRBV5-1 to TRBJ2-3; 8 bases agree with TRBD2. CDR3 length equals 14 residues. V gave up 5 bases and J gave up 5 bases; unmatched junction bases: 7. Germline values: CDR1 SGHRS, CDR2 YFSETQ. In nucleotides, the CDR3 is TGCGCCAGCAGGACGGGAGGGCCTTTAGATACGCAGTATTTT. Protein: CASRTGGPLDTQYF.

This chain links TRBV6-5 with TRBJ2-7; 8 nucleotides align to TRBD2. The germline gives CDR1 MNHEY, CDR2 SVGAGI. The CDR3 is 13 amino acids. V was clipped by 7 bases and J by 3 bases; unmatched bases: 5. The CDR3 DNA is TGTGCCAGCACCCCGGGAGGGGGCTACGAGCAGTACTTC. It codes for CASTPGGGYEQYF.

This chain links TRBV24-1 with TRBJ1-6, with no clear D. The germline V gene has CDR1 KGHDR and CDR2 SFDVKD. The CDR3 sequence is 14 residues long. Trimming took 0 bases from V and 9 from J, leaving 8 bases between them. The CDR3 sequence is CATSDLIGSSPLHF. CDR3 sequence (DNA): TGTGCCACCAGTGATTTGATTGGGAGTTCACCCCTCCACTTT.